Listed below are T cell receptor beta chains from one sample, sequenced in a study of shared clonotypes between healthy human individuals. Profiled with immunoSEQ multiplex PCR; TCRdb holds only in-frame clones, not every one. Of 980,000 or so clones in the sample, roughly 72% were seen once. Material for sequencing was memory CD4+ T cells sorted from blood. Source of these receptors: a man aged 18 to 29 in good health. CDR3s include the opening cysteine and the closing phenylalanine or tryptophan. The D gene is left open where the match is weak. A clone size is listed for some rows: how often the clone was seen (once, few, many), or a class if it is expanded.

clone_size	d_call	v_call	j_call	cdr3_aa	cdr3_nt
.	TRBD1	TRBV4-3	TRBJ1-1	CASSHGQGKAFF	TGCGCCAGCAGCCATGGACAGGGGAAAGCTTTCTTT
.	TRBD1	TRBV6-1	TRBJ1-3	CASSYGTAGNTIYF	TGTGCCAGCAGCTATGGGACAGCTGGAAACACCATATATTTT
.	.	TRBV19	TRBJ1-4	CASSDLSANEKLFF	TGTGCCAGTAGTGATCTCTCCGCTAATGAAAAACTGTTTTTT
once	.	TRBV19	TRBJ2-3	CASSSGALNTDTQYF	TGTGCCAGTAGTAGTGGCGCGCTAAACACAGATACGCAGTATTTT
.	TRBD2	TRBV14	TRBJ2-7	CASSQSRGAGGSYEQYF	TGTGCCAGCAGCCAGAGCAGGGGTGCGGGGGGGAGCTACGAGCAGTACTTC
few	.	TRBV5-1	TRBJ2-7	CASRSGRAWDEQYF	TGCGCCAGCAGGTCTGGTAGGGCATGGGACGAGCAGTACTTC
once	TRBD2	TRBV2	TRBJ2-4	CASRRVSGRALAGNIQYF	TGTGCCAGCAGGAGGGTTAGCGGGAGGGCCCTGGCGGGAAACATTCAGTACTTC
.	.	TRBV20-1	TRBJ1-3	CSAPTWSTIYF	TGCAGTGCTCCGACTTGGAGCACCATATATTTT
once	.	TRBV11-3	TRBJ2-2	CASSLQNTGELFF	TGTGCCAGCAGCTTGCAAAACACCGGGGAGCTGTTTTTT
.	.	TRBV21-1	TRBJ2-7	CASTPGEQYF	TGTGCCAGCACCCCGGGCGAGCAGTACTTC
few	.	TRBV6-5	TRBJ1-4	CASSYSGGAGEKLFF	TGTGCCAGCAGTTACTCGGGAGGGGCCGGTGAAAAACTGTTTTTT
.	.	TRBV5-4	TRBJ2-4	CASSLDVAVKNIQYF	TGTGCCAGCAGCTTGGACGTTGCGGTCAAAAACATTCAGTACTTC
.	.	TRBV28	TRBJ2-7	CASTFTGQWYEQYF	TGTGCCAGCACGTTTACGGGACAATGGTACGAGCAGTACTTC
.	TRBD1	TRBV29-1	TRBJ2-6	CSVSSGGQGPIFLREGVLTF	TGCAGCGTTTCGAGTGGGGGACAGGGCCCCATCTTCTTAAGGGAAGGCGTCCTGACTTTC
.	TRBD1	TRBV4-3	TRBJ1-2	CASSPGQGEEGYTF	TGCGCCAGCAGTCCGGGACAGGGCGAAGAGGGCTACACCTTC
.	TRBD1	TRBV4-1	TRBJ1-1	CASSRGTELNTEAFF	TGCGCCAGCAGCCGAGGGACAGAGTTGAACACTGAAGCTTTCTTT
.	.	TRBV7-9	TRBJ2-5	CASARGAGETQYF	TGTGCCAGCGCCCGGGGGGCGGGGGAGACCCAGTACTTC
.	.	TRBV18	TRBJ1-6	CASSPRPVENSPLHF	TGTGCCAGCTCACCACGGCCTGTTGAGAATTCACCCCTCCACTTT
.	.	TRBV6-1	TRBJ2-5	CASSGQGETQYF	TGTGCCAGCAGTGGGCAGGGAGAGACCCAGTACTTC
once	TRBD2	TRBV27	TRBJ2-5	CASSLSPGLAGGREYF	TGTGCCAGCAGTTTATCTCCGGGACTAGCGGGAGGAAGGGAGTACTTC
.	.	TRBV7-2	TRBJ2-7	CASSLEFGVYEQYF	TGTGCCAGCAGCTTAGAGTTCGGAGTCTACGAGCAGTACTTC
once	.	TRBV5-1	TRBJ2-5	CASSADPGRQETQYF	TGCGCCAGCAGCGCCGATCCAGGCCGCCAAGAGACCCAGTACTTC
once	.	TRBV5-1	TRBJ2-7	CASSLVGTYEQYF	TGCGCCAGCAGCTTGGTGGGAACCTACGAGCAGTACTTC
.	.	TRBV6-5	TRBJ1-4	CASSYSTGILFF	TGTGCCAGCAGTTACTCGACGGGAATTCTGTTTTTT
.	.	TRBV5-4	TRBJ1-1	CASSLSRSKDEAFF	TGTGCCAGCAGCTTGTCGCGCAGTAAAGACGAAGCTTTCTTT
many	.	TRBV4-2	TRBJ1-2	CASSQGGGGANYGYTF	TGTGCCAGCAGCCAAGGGGGAGGGGGAGCTAACTATGGCTACACCTTC
.	.	TRBV5-8	TRBJ1-5	CASSLGTGFSNQPQHF	TGTGCCAGCAGCTTGGGTACAGGGTTTAGCAATCAGCCCCAGCATTTT
.	.	TRBV7-9	TRBJ2-6	CASSLSGQNFRSGANVLTF	TGTGCCAGCAGCTTATCCGGACAAAACTTCCGCTCTGGGGCCAACGTCCTGACTTTC
few	.	TRBV6-7	TRBJ1-5	CASSYEFRVWNQPQHF	TGTGCCAGCAGTTACGAGTTCAGGGTATGGAATCAGCCCCAGCATTTT